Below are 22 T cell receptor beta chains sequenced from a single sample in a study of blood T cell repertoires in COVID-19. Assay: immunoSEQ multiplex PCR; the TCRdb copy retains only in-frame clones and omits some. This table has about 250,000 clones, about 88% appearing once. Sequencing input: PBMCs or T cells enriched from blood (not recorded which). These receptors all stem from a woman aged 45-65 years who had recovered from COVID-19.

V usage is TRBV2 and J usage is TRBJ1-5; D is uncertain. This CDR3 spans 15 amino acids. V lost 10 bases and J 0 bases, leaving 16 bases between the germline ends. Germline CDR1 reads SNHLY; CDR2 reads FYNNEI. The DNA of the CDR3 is TGTGCCACCTCTTGGGAGACGGATAGCAATCAGCCCCAGCATTTT. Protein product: CATSWETDSNQPQHF.

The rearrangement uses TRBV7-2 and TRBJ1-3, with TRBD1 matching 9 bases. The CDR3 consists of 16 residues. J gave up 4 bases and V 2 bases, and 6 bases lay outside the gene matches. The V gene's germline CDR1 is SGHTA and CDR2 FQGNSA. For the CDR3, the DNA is TGTGCCAGCAGCTTATCAGGGACAGGGAACGGAAACACCATATATTTT. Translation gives CASSLSGTGNGNTIYF.

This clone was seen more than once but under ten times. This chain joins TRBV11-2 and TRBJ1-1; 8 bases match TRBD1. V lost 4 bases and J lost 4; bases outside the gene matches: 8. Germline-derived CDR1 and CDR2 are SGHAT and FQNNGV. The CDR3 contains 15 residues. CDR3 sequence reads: CASSSRQGRTTEAFF. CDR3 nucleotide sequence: TGTGCCAGCAGCTCCCGACAGGGGAGAACCACTGAAGCTTTCTTT.

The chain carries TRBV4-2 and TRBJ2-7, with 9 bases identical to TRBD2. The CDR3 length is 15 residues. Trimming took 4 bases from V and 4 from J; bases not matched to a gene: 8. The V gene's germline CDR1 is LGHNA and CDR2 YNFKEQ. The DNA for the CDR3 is TGTGCCAGCAGCCCAGGGACTAGCCCCTTATACGAGCAGTACTTC. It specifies CASSPGTSPLYEQYF.

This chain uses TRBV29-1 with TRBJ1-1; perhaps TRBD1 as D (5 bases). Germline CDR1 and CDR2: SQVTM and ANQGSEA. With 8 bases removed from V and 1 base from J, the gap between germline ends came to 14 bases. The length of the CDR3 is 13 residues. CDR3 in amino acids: CSSRERTNTEAFF. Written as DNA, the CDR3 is TGCAGCAGCAGGGAACGGACGAACACTGAAGCTTTCTTT.

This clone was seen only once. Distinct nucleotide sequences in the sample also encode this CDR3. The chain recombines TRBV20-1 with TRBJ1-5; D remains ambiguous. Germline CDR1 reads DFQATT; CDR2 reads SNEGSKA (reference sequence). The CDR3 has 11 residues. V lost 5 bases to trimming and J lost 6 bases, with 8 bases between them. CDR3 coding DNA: TGCAGTGCTCGGAGTGGTCAGCCCCAGCATTTT. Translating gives CSARSGQPQHF.

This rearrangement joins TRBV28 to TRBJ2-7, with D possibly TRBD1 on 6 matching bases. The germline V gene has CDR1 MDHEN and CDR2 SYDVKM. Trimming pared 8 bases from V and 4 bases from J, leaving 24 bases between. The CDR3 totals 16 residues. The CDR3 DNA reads TGTGCCAGCCCCCCCCCGGCCCCTCAGGGGCGGTACGAGCAGTACTTC. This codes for CASPPPAPQGRYEQYF.

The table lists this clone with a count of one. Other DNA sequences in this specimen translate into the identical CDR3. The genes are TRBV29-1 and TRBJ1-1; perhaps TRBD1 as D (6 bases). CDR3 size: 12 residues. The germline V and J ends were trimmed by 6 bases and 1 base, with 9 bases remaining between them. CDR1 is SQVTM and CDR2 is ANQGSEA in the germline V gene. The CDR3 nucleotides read TGCAGCGTGGGACAATCGAACACTGAAGCTTTCTTT. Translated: CSVGQSNTEAFF.

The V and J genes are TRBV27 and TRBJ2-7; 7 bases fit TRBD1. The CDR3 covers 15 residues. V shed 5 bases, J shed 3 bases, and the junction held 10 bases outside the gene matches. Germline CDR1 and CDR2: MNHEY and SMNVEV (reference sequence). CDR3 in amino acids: CASSLRGQDIYEQYF. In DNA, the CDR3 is TGTGCCAGCAGTCTAAGAGGACAGGATATCTACGAGCAGTACTTC.

The CDR3 DNA sequence: TGTGCCAGCAGCTACGGGTCTAGCGGGAGTCGAACCGGGGAGCTGTTTTTT. Amino acid sequence: CASSYGSSGSRTGELFF. The J gene is TRBJ2-2, the V gene TRBV11-2; 10 bases line up with TRBD2. The CDR3 runs 17 residues. Germline V gives CDR1 SGHAT, CDR2 FQNNGV. With 4 bases clipped from V and 5 bases from J, the junction kept 10 bases outside the gene matches.

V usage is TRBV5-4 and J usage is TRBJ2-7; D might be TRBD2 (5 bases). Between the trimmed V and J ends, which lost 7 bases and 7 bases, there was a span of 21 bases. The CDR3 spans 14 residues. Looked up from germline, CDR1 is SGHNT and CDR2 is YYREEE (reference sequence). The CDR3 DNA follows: TGTGCCAGCCGCCATAGCGCCGGCACCTCGGAGCAGTACTTC. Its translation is CASRHSAGTSEQYF.

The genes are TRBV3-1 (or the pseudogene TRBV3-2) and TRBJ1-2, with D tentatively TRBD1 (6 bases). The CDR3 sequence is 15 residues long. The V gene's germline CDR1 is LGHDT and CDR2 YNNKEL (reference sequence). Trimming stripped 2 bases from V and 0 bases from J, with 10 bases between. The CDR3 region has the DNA TGTGCCAGCAGCCAATTATCAGGGGCTAACTATGGCTACACCTTC. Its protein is CASSQLSGANYGYTF.

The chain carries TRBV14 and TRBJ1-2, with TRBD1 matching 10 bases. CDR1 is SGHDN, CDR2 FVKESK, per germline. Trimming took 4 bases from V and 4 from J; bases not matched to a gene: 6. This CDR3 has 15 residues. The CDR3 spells CASSLHRQGAYGYTF. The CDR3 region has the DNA TGTGCCAGCAGCCTACATCGACAGGGGGCCTATGGCTACACCTTC.

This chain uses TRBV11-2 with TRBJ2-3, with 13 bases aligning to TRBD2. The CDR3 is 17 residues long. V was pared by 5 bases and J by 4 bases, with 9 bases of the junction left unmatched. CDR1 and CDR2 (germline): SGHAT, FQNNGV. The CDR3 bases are TGTGCCAGCAGCCGCAGGGGACTAGCGGGACTGGCAGATACGCAGTATTTT. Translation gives CASSRRGLAGLADTQYF.

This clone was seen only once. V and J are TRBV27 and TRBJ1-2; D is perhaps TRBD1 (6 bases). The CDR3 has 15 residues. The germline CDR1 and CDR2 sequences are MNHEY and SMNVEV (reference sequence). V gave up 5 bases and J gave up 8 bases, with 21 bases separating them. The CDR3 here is CASSLGTGPLPGYTF. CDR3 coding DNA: TGTGCCAGCAGTCTCGGAACAGGGCCCCTACCAGGCTACACCTTC.

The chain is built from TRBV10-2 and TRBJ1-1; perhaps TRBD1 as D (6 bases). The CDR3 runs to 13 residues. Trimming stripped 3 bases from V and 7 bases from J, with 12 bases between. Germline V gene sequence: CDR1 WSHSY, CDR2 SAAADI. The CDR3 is CASSDNRVGEAFF. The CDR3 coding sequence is TGCGCCAGCAGTGATAACAGGGTAGGTGAAGCTTTCTTT.

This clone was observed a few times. The CDR3 bases are TGTGCCAGCAGCGTAGATCCAGGCGGGTCCGGGGAGCTGTTTTTT. Its translation: CASSVDPGGSGELFF. This chain uses TRBV9 with TRBJ2-2; tentative D call: TRBD2 (5 bases). The germline gives CDR1 SGDLS, CDR2 YYNGEE. V gave up 0 bases and J gave up 6 bases, with 12 bases separating them. CDR3 length equals 15 residues.

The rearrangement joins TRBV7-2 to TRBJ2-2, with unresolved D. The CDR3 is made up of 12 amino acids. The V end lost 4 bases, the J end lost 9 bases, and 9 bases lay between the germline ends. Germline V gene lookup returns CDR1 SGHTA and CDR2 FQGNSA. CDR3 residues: CASSYLKRELFF. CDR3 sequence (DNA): TGTGCCAGCAGCTACCTAAAAAGGGAGCTGTTTTTT.

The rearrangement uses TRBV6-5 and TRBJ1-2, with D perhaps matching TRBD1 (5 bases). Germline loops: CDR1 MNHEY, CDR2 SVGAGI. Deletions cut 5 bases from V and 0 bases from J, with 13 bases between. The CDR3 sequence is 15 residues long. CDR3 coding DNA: TGTGCCAGCAGTCGAGCGACAGCAGCTAACTATGGCTACACCTTC. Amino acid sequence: CASSRATAANYGYTF.

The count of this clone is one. The DNA of the CDR3 is TGTGCCAGCAGCAAAGCTCCTGAGACTAGCGGGATACCATGCTCCTACAATGAGCAGTTCTTC. It encodes CASSKAPETSGIPCSYNEQFF. V usage is TRBV21-1 and J usage is TRBJ2-1; TRBD2 was called by the table and not checked on the DNA. TRBV21-1 is a pseudogene segment. The CDR3 has 21 residues.

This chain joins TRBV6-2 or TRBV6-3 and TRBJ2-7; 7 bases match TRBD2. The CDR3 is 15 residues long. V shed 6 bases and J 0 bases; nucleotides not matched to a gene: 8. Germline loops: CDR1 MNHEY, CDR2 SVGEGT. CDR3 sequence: CASSQLAQSSYEQYF. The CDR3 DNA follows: TGTGCCAGCAGCCAACTAGCGCAGAGCTCCTACGAGCAGTACTTC.

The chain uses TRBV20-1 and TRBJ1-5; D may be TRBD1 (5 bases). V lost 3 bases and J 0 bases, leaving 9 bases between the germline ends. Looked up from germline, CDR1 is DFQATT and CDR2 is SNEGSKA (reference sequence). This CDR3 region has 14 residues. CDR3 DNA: TGCAGTGCTAGTGCAGGGTATAGCAATCAGCCCCAGCATTTT. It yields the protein CSASAGYSNQPQHF.